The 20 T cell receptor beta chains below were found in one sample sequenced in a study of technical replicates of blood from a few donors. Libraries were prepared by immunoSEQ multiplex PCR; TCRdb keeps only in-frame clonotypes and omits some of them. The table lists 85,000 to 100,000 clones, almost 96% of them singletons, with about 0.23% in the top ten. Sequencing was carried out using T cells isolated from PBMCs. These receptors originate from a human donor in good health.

The CDR3 here is CASSKEGPLHF. The CDR3 nucleotides are TGTGCCAGCTCCAAGGAGGGTCCCCTCCACTTT. The rearrangement uses TRBV9 and TRBJ1-6; no clear D. V lost 7 bases and J lost 13, with 12 bases in between. Germline assignment: CDR1 SGDLS and CDR2 YYNGEE. The CDR3 covers 11 residues.

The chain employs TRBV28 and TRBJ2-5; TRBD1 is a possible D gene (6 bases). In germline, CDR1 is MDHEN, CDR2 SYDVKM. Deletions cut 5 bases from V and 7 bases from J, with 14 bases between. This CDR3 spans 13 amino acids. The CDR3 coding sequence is TGTGCCAGCAGTGCCCTTGCAGGGGCGACCCAGTACTTC. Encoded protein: CASSALAGATQYF.

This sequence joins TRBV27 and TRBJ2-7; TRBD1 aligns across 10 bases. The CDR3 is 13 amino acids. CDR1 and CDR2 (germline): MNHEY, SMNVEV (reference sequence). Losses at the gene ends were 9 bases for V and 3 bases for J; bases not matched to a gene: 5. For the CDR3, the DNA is TGTGCCAGTTCCCGGGACAGGGGCTACGAGCAGTACTTC. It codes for CASSRDRGYEQYF.

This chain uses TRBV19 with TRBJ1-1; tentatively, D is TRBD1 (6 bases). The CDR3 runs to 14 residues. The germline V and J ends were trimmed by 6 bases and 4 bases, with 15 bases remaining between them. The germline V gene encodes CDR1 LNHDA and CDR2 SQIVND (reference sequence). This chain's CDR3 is CASRSGDGITEAFF. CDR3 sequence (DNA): TGTGCCAGTAGATCAGGGGATGGAATCACTGAAGCTTTCTTT.

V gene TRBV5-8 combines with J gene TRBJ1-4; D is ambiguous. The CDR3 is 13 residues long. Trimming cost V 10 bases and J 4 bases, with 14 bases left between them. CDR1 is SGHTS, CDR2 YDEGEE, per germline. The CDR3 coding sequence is TGTGCCGCCTCGGCGGGATATAATGAAAAACTGTTTTTT. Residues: CAASAGYNEKLFF. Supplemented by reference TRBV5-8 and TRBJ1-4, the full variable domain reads EAGVTQSPTHLIKTRGQQATLRCSPISGHTSVYWYQQALGLGLQFLLWYDEGEERNRGNFPPRFSGRQFPNYSSELNVNALELEDSALYLCAASAGYNEKLFFGSGTQLSVL.

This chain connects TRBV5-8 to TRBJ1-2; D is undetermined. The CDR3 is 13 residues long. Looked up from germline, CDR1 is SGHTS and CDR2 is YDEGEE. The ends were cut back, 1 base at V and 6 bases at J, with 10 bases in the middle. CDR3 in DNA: TGTGCCAGCAGCTTGCTGAGGGAAGATGGCTACACCTTC. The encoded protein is CASSLLREDGYTF.

CDR3 coding DNA: TGCGCCAGCAGCCCCCAATGGGGGGAAGAACGCTACAATGAGCAGTTCTTC. Its translation: CASSPQWGEERYNEQFF. The J gene is TRBJ2-1, the V gene TRBV4-1; D might be TRBD2 (6 bases). Looked up from germline, CDR1 is MGHRA and CDR2 is YSYEKL. This CDR3 region has 17 residues. Trimming took off 4 bases at V and 3 bases at J, with 19 bases between the two ends.

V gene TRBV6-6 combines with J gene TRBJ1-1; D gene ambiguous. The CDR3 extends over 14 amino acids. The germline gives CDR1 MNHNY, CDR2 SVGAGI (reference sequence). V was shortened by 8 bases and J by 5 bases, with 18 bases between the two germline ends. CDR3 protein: CASSGRGETTEAFF. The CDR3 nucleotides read TGTGCCAGCTCCGGCCGAGGCGAGACGACTGAAGCTTTCTTT.

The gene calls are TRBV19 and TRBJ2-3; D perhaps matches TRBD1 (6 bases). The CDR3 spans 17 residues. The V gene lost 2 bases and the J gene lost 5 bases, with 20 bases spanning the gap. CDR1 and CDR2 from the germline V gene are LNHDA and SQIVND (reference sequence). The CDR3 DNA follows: TGTGCCAGTAGTATAAACGGCGGCAGGGGTAAGATAGATACGCAGTATTTT. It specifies CASSINGGRGKIDTQYF.

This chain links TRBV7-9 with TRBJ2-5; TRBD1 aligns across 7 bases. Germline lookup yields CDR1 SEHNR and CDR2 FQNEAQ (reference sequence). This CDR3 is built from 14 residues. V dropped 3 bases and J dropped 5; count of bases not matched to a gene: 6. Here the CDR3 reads CASSLTGSGETQYF. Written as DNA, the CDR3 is TGTGCCAGCAGCTTGACAGGGAGTGGCGAGACCCAGTACTTC.

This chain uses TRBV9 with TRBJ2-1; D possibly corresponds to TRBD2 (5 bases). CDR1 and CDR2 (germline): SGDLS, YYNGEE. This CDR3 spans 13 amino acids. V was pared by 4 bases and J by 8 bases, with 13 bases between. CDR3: CASSIRGSDEQFF. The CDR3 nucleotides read TGTGCCAGCAGCATACGGGGTTCCGATGAGCAGTTCTTC.

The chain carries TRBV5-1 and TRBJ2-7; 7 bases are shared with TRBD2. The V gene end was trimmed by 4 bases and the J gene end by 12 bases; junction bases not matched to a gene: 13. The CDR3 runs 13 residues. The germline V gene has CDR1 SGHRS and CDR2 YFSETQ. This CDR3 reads CASSRPGSGGMYF. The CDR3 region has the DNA TGCGCCAGCAGCCGACCCGGATCGGGAGGTATGTACTTC.

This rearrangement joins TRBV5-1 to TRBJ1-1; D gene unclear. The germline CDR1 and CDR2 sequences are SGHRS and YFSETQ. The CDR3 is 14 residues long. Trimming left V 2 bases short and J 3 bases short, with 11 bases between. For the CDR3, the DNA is TGCGCCAGCAGCTTTGACACCGGGGACACTGAAGCTTTCTTT. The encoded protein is CASSFDTGDTEAFF.

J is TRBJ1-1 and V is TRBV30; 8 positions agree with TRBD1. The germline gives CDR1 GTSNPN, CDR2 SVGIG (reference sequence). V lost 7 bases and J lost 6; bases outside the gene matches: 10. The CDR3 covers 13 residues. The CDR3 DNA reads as TGTGCCTTTAACCTTCAGGGGGCGGCTGAAGCTTTCTTT. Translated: CAFNLQGAAEAFF.

CDR3 in amino acids: CASSQYNRGRGTDTQYF. The CDR3 nucleotides read TGTGCCAGCAGCCAATACAACAGGGGGCGAGGGACAGATACGCAGTATTTT. This chain connects TRBV14 to TRBJ2-3; 9 nucleotides align to TRBD1. V lost 2 bases to trimming and J lost 3 bases; unmatched junction nucleotides: 9. The CDR3 loop spans 17 amino acids. Germline-derived CDR1 and CDR2 are SGHDN and FVKESK.

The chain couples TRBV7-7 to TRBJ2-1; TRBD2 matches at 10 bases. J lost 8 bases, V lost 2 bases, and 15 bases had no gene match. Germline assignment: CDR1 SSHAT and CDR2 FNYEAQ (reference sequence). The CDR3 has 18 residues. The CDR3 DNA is TGTGCCAGCAGCTTAATTCTAGCGGGAGCCTACCTCGTAGATGAGCAGTTCTTC. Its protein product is CASSLILAGAYLVDEQFF. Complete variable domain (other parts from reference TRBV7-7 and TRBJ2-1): GAGVSQSPRYKVTKRGQDVTLRCDPISSHATLYWYQQALGQGPEFLTYFNYEAQPDKSGLPSDRFSAERPEGSISTLTIQRTEQRDSAMYRCASSLILAGAYLVDEQFFGPGTRLTVL.

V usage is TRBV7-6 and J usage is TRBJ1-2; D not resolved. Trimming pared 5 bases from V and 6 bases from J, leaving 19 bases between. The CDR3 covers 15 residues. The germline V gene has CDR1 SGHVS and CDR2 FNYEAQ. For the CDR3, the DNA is TGTGCCAGCAGCATGCGGAGGCAGTTTGAGAATGGCTACACCTTC. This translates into CASSMRRQFENGYTF.

Written as DNA, the CDR3 is TGTGCCAGCAGTGTTACAGGGGGCGCATTGACCCAGTACTTC. Translating gives CASSVTGGALTQYF. The V gene is TRBV6-1, the J gene TRBJ2-5; TRBD1 matches at 9 bases. Per germline, CDR1 MNHNS and CDR2 SASEGT. Trimming removed 4 bases from V and 7 bases from J; junction bases left unmatched: 7. The CDR3 covers 14 residues.

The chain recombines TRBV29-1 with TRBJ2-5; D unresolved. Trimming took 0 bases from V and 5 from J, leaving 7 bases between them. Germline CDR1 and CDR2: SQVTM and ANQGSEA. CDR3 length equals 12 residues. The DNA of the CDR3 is TGCAGCGTTGAAGACAGGCTGGAGACCCAGTACTTC. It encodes CSVEDRLETQYF.

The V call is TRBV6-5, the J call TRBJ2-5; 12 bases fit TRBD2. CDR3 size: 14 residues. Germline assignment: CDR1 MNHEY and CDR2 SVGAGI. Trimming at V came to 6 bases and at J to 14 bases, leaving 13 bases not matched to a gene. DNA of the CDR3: TGTGCCAGCAGCCCAAATACTAGCGGGAGGAGCCCATACTTC. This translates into CASSPNTSGRSPYF.